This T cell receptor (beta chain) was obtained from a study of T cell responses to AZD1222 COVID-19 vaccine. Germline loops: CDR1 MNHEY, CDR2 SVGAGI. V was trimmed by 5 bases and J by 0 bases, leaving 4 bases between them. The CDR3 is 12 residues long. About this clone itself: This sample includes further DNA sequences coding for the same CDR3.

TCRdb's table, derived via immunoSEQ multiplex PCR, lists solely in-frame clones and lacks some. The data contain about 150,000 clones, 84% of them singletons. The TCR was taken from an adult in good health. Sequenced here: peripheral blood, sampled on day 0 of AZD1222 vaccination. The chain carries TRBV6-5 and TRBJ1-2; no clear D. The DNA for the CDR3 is TGTGCCAGCAGTAGAGCTAACTATGGCTACACCTTC. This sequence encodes CASSRANYGYTF.